This T cell receptor beta chain stems from a study of T cells in Graves' hyperthyroidism and ophthalmopathy. General study results and limits: The model forecast ophthalmopathy, anticipating it by a median around 6.5 months before onset.

Each ophthalmopathy patient scored at least 3 on the Clinical Activity Score and at least 4 on NOSPECS grade, with duration under 3 months. Uncontrolled infections, other autoimmune diseases, pregnancy or lactation led to exclusion of patients. Amplification targeted TCR beta CDR3 regions from RNA transcripts. A set of HTBI primers served as the primers for a first-round RT-PCR of the TCR CDR3. Via MiXCR, TCRdb re-called the multiplex PCR reads, giving one row per CDR3 protein. The sample lists about 600,000 distinct CDR3 sequences; approximately 15% were seen once. CDR1 and CDR2 from the germline V gene are LNHDA and SQIVND (reference sequence). Between the trimmed V and J ends, which lost 6 bases and 1 base, there was a span of 6 bases. The CDR3 is 12 residues long. Points on this clonotype: Its antigen is unidentified.

The sequence was obtained from a woman aged 40 to 50 with Graves' ophthalmopathy. The chain carries TRBV19 and TRBJ1-2; D gene unclear. Specimen: blood. The CDR3 spells CASRTINYGYTF. Here the CDR3 DNA reads TGTGCCAGTAGGACAATTAACTATGGCTACACCTTC.